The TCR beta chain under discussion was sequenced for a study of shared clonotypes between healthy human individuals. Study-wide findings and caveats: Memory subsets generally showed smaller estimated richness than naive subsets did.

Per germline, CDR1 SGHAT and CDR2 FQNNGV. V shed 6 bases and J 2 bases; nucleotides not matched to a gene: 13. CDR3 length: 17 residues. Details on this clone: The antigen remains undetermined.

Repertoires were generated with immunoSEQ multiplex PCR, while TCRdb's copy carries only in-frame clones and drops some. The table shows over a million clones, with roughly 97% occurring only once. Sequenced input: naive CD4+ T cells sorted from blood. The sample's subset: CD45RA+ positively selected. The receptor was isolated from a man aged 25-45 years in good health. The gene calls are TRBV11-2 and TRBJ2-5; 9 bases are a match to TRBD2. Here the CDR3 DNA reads TGTGCCAGCAGTCCCCGCCCCGTAACTAGCGGGCAAGAGACCCAGTACTTC. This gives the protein CASSPRPVTSGQETQYF.